This record covers a single TCR beta chain. The target antigen is unknown. The data are from a study of cytomegalovirus exposure and HLA in healthy donors. Overall study findings and caveats: The presence/absence work took it that sequencing depth was about the same across donors. The study labeled about 160 TCR beta chains cytomegalovirus-associated.

13 Jbeta primers and 60 Vbeta primers were used for the PCR. Profiling relied on immunoSEQ multiplex PCR, and the TCRdb table lists in-frame clones only, not all of them. The table shows 200,000 or so clones, with 80% to 85% occurring only once. The CDR3 extends over 18 amino acids. The V and J ends lost 3 bases and 6 bases, in that order; junction bases with no gene match: 13. Per the germline V gene, CDR1 is SGDLS and CDR2 is YYNGEE. The sequencing sample was made of PBMCs. This chain joins TRBV9 and TRBJ1-4; 11 bases match TRBD1. The TCR comes from a woman aged 18-29 years in good health and CMV-seronegative. The CDR3 DNA sequence: TGTGCCAGCAGCGGATCGCTCCGAGGGACAGGGGGAGATGAAAAACTGTTTTTT. Translating it yields CASSGSLRGTGGDEKLFF.